This T cell receptor (beta chain) was sequenced in a study of blood T cell repertoires in COVID-19. Whole-study context: There were acute and convalescent COVID-19 samples, and they came from the United States, Italy and Spain. T cells, B-cell-depleted T cells, or PBMCs supplied cDNA or gDNA.

Per the authors' pipeline: Estimation of nucleated cell counts relied on the amplification of reference gene primers. Sequencing was performed with immunoSEQ multiplex PCR; in TCRdb, only in-frame clones are kept and a portion is missing. Clone size and V and J calls were adopted from that table, with D and trimming inferred from the DNA. This sample carries a few hundred thousand clones, roughly 75% of them seen once, and the ten largest clones take over 7%. J gave up 6 bases and V 1 base, and 7 bases lay outside the gene matches. CDR3 size: 16 residues. The germline V gene encodes CDR1 SGHRS and CDR2 YFSETQ.

This clonotype was obtained from a woman aged 65 to 85 with acute or convalescent COVID-19. The chain uses TRBV5-1 and TRBJ2-3, with TRBD2 matching over 11 bases. The source material was peripheral blood. The CDR3 DNA reads as TGCGCCAGCAGCTTGTCTACCACTAGCGGGGGTGATACGCAGTATTTT. Its protein is CASSLSTTSGGDTQYF.